Below are 32 T cell receptor beta chains sequenced from a single sample in a study of immune reconstitution after stem cell transplant in scleroderma (dated by TCRdb to about 2017). Libraries were made using RT-PCR. Sequencing was performed on an Illumina MiSeq. TCRdb trimmed public reads at Q25 via fastp, called clones via MiXCR and kept in-frame beta chains. CDR3 protein sequences are deduplicated, and each keeps its most common genes and DNA. This sample lists some 1,500 distinct CDR3 sequences; roughly 8.1% were detected once. More than 20% of the sample lies in the top ten. Sampling took place before or after autologous hematopoietic stem cell transplantation (not recorded which). The receptor source for this set is a male donor with systemic sclerosis.

This clonotype was seen ten or more times. The chain uses TRBV11-3 and TRBJ2-3; D is unclear. This CDR3 comprises 15 residues. The germline CDR1 and CDR2 sequences are SGHNT and YENEEA. The ends were cut back, 0 bases at V and 3 bases at J, with 10 bases in the middle. CDR3 loop: CASSLEGKETDTQYF. The CDR3 DNA reads TGTGCCAGCAGCTTAGAGGGAAAGGAGACAGATACGCAGTATTTT.

This clonotype is classed as medium-sized (0.01 to 0.1%). The rearrangement uses TRBV19 and TRBJ1-2; D call uncertain. The CDR3 spans 13 residues. Trimming removed 8 bases at V and 5 bases at J, with 15 bases between. CDR1 LNHDA and CDR2 SQIVND come from the germline V gene (reference sequence). This CDR3 is CASSPISGYGYTF. For the CDR3, the DNA is TGTGCCAGTTCCCCAATATCAGGATATGGCTACACCTTC.

Sample share makes this clonotype medium-sized. CDR3 bases: TGTGCCAGCAGTCCGGGACAGGGACATGAAGCTTTCTTT. Translation gives CASSPGQGHEAFF. V is TRBV2 and J is TRBJ1-1, with 9 positions matching TRBD1. J lost 7 bases, V lost 5 bases, and 5 bases had no gene match. Germline V CDR1 and CDR2: SNHLY, FYNNEI. The CDR3 runs to 13 residues.

By proportion, this clonotype is large. The chain recombines TRBV27 with TRBJ1-5; D unresolved. Germline-derived CDR1 and CDR2 are MNHEY and SMNVEV (reference sequence). This CDR3 is 14 amino acids long. V lost 0 bases and J lost 4, with 7 bases in between. In DNA form, the CDR3 reads TGTGCCAGCAGTTTATCCCCCGGGAATCAGCCCCAGCATTTT. Amino acid sequence: CASSLSPGNQPQHF.

This clonotype is medium-sized. The CDR3 reads CSATDRGPGYGYTF. The CDR3, as DNA: TGCAGTGCGACCGACAGGGGGCCTGGCTATGGCTACACCTTC. V and J are TRBV20-1 and TRBJ1-2; 10 bases map to TRBD1. There are 14 residues in the CDR3. Germline CDR1 is DFQATT and CDR2 is SNEGSKA (reference sequence). The trim removed 6 bases at V and 4 bases at J, leaving 8 bases unmatched.

This clonotype was detected a few times. V and J are TRBV6-1 and TRBJ2-7; 7 nucleotides align to TRBD1. V lost 4 bases and J lost 2; bases outside the gene matches: 11. Per the germline V gene, CDR1 is MNHNS and CDR2 is SASEGT. The CDR3 loop spans 16 amino acids. CDR3 nucleotide sequence: TGTGCCAGCAGTGTTCATCGACAGGGCCGAACCTACGAGCAGTACTTC. Translating gives CASSVHRQGRTYEQYF.

This clonotype is deemed medium-sized. This chain uses TRBV2 with TRBJ2-7; 7 bases agree with TRBD2. This CDR3 contains 11 residues. V shed 11 bases, J shed 3 bases, and the junction held 4 bases outside the gene matches. CDR1 is SNHLY, CDR2 FYNNEI, per germline. The CDR3 region has the DNA TGTGCCTCCTGGGGGGGCTACGAGCAGTACTTC. It codes for CASWGGYEQYF.

At least ten counts were recorded for this clonotype. The chain links TRBV23-1 to TRBJ2-7; 8 bases align to TRBD2. TRBV23-1 counts as an open reading frame of uncertain function. This CDR3 region has 18 residues. V dropped 4 bases and J dropped 0; count of bases not matched to a gene: 14. CDR3 sequence reads: CASSPSSGGRTLSYEQYV. The DNA of the CDR3 is TGCGCCAGCAGTCCCAGCTCGGGCGGGAGGACCCTCTCCTACGAGCAGTACGTC.

This clonotype is categorized as medium-sized. The CDR3 DNA is TGTGCCACCAGTCGGAACAATGAGCAGTTCTTC. It specifies CATSRNNEQFF. The V gene is TRBV24-1, the J gene TRBJ2-1; D unclear. The CDR3 has 11 amino acids. Deletions cut 6 bases from V and 5 bases from J, with 4 bases between. Germline V CDR1 and CDR2: KGHDR, SFDVKD.

This clonotype was detected ten times or more. One end of the junction does not line up with germline, which may come from a read error. The chain carries TRBV5-1 and TRBJ1-1; D not resolved. The germline V gene encodes CDR1 SGHRS and CDR2 YFSETQ. This CDR3 region has 14 residues. CDR3 protein: CASSLGQSNTGAFF. CDR3 in DNA: TGCGCCAGCAGCTTGGGTCAGTCCAACACTGGAGCTTTCTTT.

By frequency in the sample, this clonotype is medium-sized (0.01 to 0.1%). This chain connects TRBV27 to TRBJ2-7; TRBD1 agrees at 8 bases. From germline, CDR1 is MNHEY and CDR2 SMNVEV (reference sequence). V gave up 2 bases and J gave up 3 bases; unmatched junction bases: 3. CDR3 size: 14 residues. The CDR3 DNA follows: TGTGCCAGCAGTTTACAGGGGGCGCACTACGAGCAGTACTTC. The encoded protein is CASSLQGAHYEQYF.

By proportion, this clonotype is large. J is TRBJ1-2 and V is TRBV11-2; D uncertain. The CDR3 length is 14 residues. Germline values: CDR1 SGHAT, CDR2 FQNNGV. The V end lost 0 bases, the J end lost 4 bases, and 9 bases lay between the germline ends. In nucleotides, the CDR3 is TGTGCCAGCAGCTTAGATATGGGGAGCTATGGCTACACCTTC. Its translation is CASSLDMGSYGYTF.

Relative to its sample, this clonotype is medium-sized. The chain carries TRBV18 and TRBJ2-3, with TRBD1 matching 8 bases. CDR3 length: 15 amino acids. V lost 5 bases, J lost 3 bases, and 7 bases stayed unmatched. Germline V lookup: CDR1 KGHSH, CDR2 LQKENI. Here the CDR3 reads CASSTGTGRTDTQYF. Here the CDR3 DNA reads TGTGCCAGCTCAACCGGGACAGGCAGAACAGATACGCAGTATTTT. Looking up the rest from reference TRBV18 and TRBJ2-3 gives the full variable domain: NAGVMQNPRHLVRRRGQEARLRCSPMKGHSHVYWYRQLPEEGLKFMVYLQKENIIDESGMPKERFSAEFPKEGPSILRIQQVVRGDSAAYFCASSTGTGRTDTQYFGPGTRLTVL.

The sample holds a few counts of this clonotype. The chain combines TRBV7-8 with TRBJ1-4, with D perhaps TRBD1 (5 bases). Germline-derived CDR1 and CDR2 are SGHVS and FQNEAQ. The CDR3 is 16 residues long. Trimming took off 5 bases at V and 10 bases at J, with 23 bases between the two ends. CDR3 amino acids: CASSATPGLAVGKLFF. CDR3 sequence (DNA): TGTGCCAGCAGCGCCACGCCGGGGCTTGCGGTGGGAAAACTGTTTTTT.

In its sample, this clonotype is medium-sized. CDR3 DNA: TGCGCCAGCAGCCCTTGGGGAGGGCCTAATGAAAAACTGTTTTTT. This sequence encodes CASSPWGGPNEKLFF. The chain combines TRBV5-1 with TRBJ1-4, with D uncertain. The CDR3 is made up of 15 amino acids. Germline CDR1 and CDR2: SGHRS and YFSETQ. V was shortened by 4 bases and J by 3 bases, with 13 bases between the two germline ends. The whole variable domain, remainder taken from reference TRBV5-1 and TRBJ1-4, is KAGVTQTPRYLIKTRGQQVTLSCSPISGHRSVSWYQQTPGQGLQFLFEYFSETQRNKGNFPGRFSGRQFSNSRSEMNVSTLELGDSALYLCASSPWGGPNEKLFFGSGTQLSVL.

This clonotype is medium-sized within its sample. This chain links TRBV4-1 with TRBJ2-3, with 9 bases aligning to TRBD2. The CDR3 length is 16 residues. V was pared by 1 base and J by 2 bases, with 4 bases of the junction left unmatched. Germline V gene lookup returns CDR1 MGHRA and CDR2 YSYEKL. In DNA form, the CDR3 reads TGCGCCAGCAGCCAAGGGCGGGGGGGTCTCACAGATACGCAGTATTTT. Translating it yields CASSQGRGGLTDTQYF.

This clonotype is judged medium-sized. The chain uses TRBV7-6 and TRBJ2-5; the D call may be TRBD1 or TRBD2 (5 bases each). Looked up from germline, CDR1 is SGHVS and CDR2 is FNYEAQ. The CDR3 extends over 14 amino acids. The V end was cut by 1 base, the J end by 4 bases, with 10 bases between. The CDR3 is CASSLELRGETQYF. Here the CDR3 DNA reads TGTGCCAGCAGCTTAGAACTGAGGGGAGAGACCCAGTACTTC. Using reference TRBV7-6 and TRBJ2-5 for the parts outside the CDR3, the full variable domain is GAGVSQSPRYKVTKRGQDVALRCDPISGHVSLYWYRQALGQGPEFLTYFNYEAQQDKSGLPNDRFSAERPEGSISTLTIQRTEQRDSAMYRCASSLELRGETQYFGPGTRLLVL.

This clonotype came up many times. The chain's CDR3 is CASRWGYGRTEAFF. Written as DNA, the CDR3 is TGTGCCAGCAGGTGGGGTTACGGGCGCACTGAAGCTTTCTTT. The chain links TRBV12-3 or TRBV12-4 to TRBJ1-1; D gene uncertain. The V end lost 6 bases, the J end lost 4 bases, and 15 bases lay between the germline ends. The CDR3 spans 14 residues.

This clonotype is judged medium-sized. The chain employs TRBV27 and TRBJ1-1; 7 bases are a match to TRBD1. The V gene's germline CDR1 is MNHEY and CDR2 SMNVEV (reference sequence). J was trimmed by 3 bases and V by 0 bases; bases with no gene match: 7. This CDR3 is built from 16 residues. Written as DNA, the CDR3 is TGTGCCAGCAGTTTATCCCCGGCAGGGGGGTACACTGAAGCTTTCTTT. Translated: CASSLSPAGGYTEAFF.

There are a few counts of this clonotype. The chain uses TRBV6-5 and TRBJ2-1; 15 bases map to TRBD2. This CDR3 contains 16 residues. Germline CDR1 and CDR2: MNHEY and SVGAGI. With 6 bases clipped from V and 0 bases from J, the junction kept 0 bases outside the gene matches. CDR3 sequence reads: CASRGLAGGSYNEQFF. The CDR3 coding sequence is TGTGCCAGCAGGGGACTAGCGGGGGGCTCCTACAATGAGCAGTTCTTC.

This clonotype was detected a few times. The rearrangement joins TRBV11-2 to TRBJ2-7; 8 bases align to TRBD1. The CDR3 totals 17 residues. V trimming: 5 bases; J trimming: 0 bases; junction bases outside the gene matches: 12. CDR1 SGHAT and CDR2 FQNNGV come from the germline V gene. The CDR3, as DNA: TGTGCCAGCAGCCAAGACAGGGGTCGGGCTCACTCCTACGAGCAGTACTTC. Protein: CASSQDRGRAHSYEQYF.

This clonotype was detected only a few times. The chain combines TRBV3-1 with TRBJ2-1; D might be TRBD1 (6 bases). The CDR3 contains 12 residues. Germline values: CDR1 LGHDT, CDR2 YNNKEL (reference sequence). Trimming took 5 bases from V and 7 from J, leaving 9 bases between them. Here the CDR3 DNA reads TGTGCCAGCAGCACTAGGGGGAATGAGCAGTTCTTC. Protein product: CASSTRGNEQFF.

This clonotype is classed as medium-sized. This sequence joins TRBV5-1 and TRBJ2-7; TRBD1 agrees at 10 bases. Trimming took 4 bases from V and 4 from J; bases not matched to a gene: 8. The CDR3 contains 15 residues. Germline assignment: CDR1 SGHRS and CDR2 YFSETQ. DNA for the CDR3: TGCGCCAGCAGCCCGAGGGGGGACAGGGGATACGAGCAGTACTTC. As protein: CASSPRGDRGYEQYF.

The J gene is TRBJ1-4, the V gene TRBV5-1, with D unclear. From germline, CDR1 is SGHRS and CDR2 YFSETQ. The CDR3 length is 15 residues. V was trimmed by 4 bases and J by 3 bases, leaving 13 bases between them. CDR3 nucleotide sequence: TGCGCCAGCAGCCTGGCCGGTGCTGCTAATGAAAAACTGTTTTTT. Its translation is CASSLAGAANEKLFF.

V and J are TRBV5-8 and TRBJ1-2; no definite D call. This CDR3 spans 12 amino acids. Trimming stripped 0 bases from V and 5 bases from J, with 5 bases between. Germline V gene data show CDR1 as SGHTS and CDR2 as YDEGEE. The CDR3: CASSLVEYGYTF. CDR3 sequence (DNA): TGTGCCAGCAGCTTGGTTGAGTATGGCTACACCTTC.

This clonotype is labeled as large. The chain recombines TRBV20-1 with TRBJ2-3; 13 positions agree with TRBD2. This CDR3 spans 13 amino acids. Germline V gene sequence: CDR1 DFQATT, CDR2 SNEGSKA (reference sequence). The DNA of the CDR3 is TGCAGGGCGACTAGCGGGGGGTCGAGGACGCAGTATTTT. This encodes CRATSGGSRTQYF.

By its share, this clonotype is medium-sized. This chain links TRBV28 with TRBJ2-5, with 9 bases that match TRBD1. The germline gives CDR1 MDHEN, CDR2 SYDVKM. V gave up 2 bases and J gave up 3 bases; unmatched junction bases: 4. CDR3 size: 15 residues. CDR3 sequence reads: CASSLGTGSEETQYF. In nucleotides, the CDR3 is TGTGCCAGCAGTTTAGGGACAGGGAGTGAAGAGACCCAGTACTTC.

In its sample, this clonotype ranks as large. The CDR3 protein is CASKVGTGELFF. The CDR3, as DNA: TGTGCCAGCAAAGTAGGCACCGGGGAGCTGTTTTTT. This rearrangement joins TRBV2 to TRBJ2-2; D unclear. Trimming took 7 bases from V and 4 from J, leaving 7 bases between them. Germline V CDR1 and CDR2: SNHLY, FYNNEI. The CDR3 has 12 residues.

Sample share makes this clonotype medium-sized (0.01 to 0.1%). The chain couples TRBV20-1 to TRBJ2-7, with TRBD2 identical over 12 bases. From germline, CDR1 is DFQATT and CDR2 SNEGSKA (reference sequence). Trimming took 6 bases from V and 6 from J; bases not matched to a gene: 15. The CDR3 runs 16 residues. DNA for the CDR3: TGCAGTGCCGGGAAATCTAGCGGGGGGGTATGGTCCGAGCAGTACTTC. It translates to CSAGKSSGGVWSEQYF.

This clonotype was picked up one time. A clone one base away is much larger, so this may be a read error. Lacking the conserved final phenylalanine or tryptophan, this CDR3 likely reflects a read error. J is TRBJ1-2 and V is TRBV29-1, with TRBD1 matching over 7 bases. Germline assignment: CDR1 SQVTM and CDR2 ANQGSEA. The junction had 6 bases not matched to a gene; V was cut back by 5 bases and J by 6 bases. The CDR3 sequence is 12 residues long. The CDR3 loop is CSVSRDRDGYTL. CDR3 coding DNA: TGCAGCGTTTCCCGGGACAGAGATGGCTACACCCTC.

By share, this clonotype counts as large (0.1 to 1%). This chain connects TRBV20-1 to TRBJ1-1, with TRBD1 matching over 8 bases. Germline-derived CDR1 and CDR2 are DFQATT and SNEGSKA (reference sequence). The V and J ends lost 4 bases and 5 bases, in that order; junction bases with no gene match: 6. CDR3 size: 13 residues. CDR3 DNA sequence: TGCAGTGCTAAACGGACAGGGCTTACTGAAGCTTTCTTT. Amino acids: CSAKRTGLTEAFF.

Judged by abundance, this clonotype is medium-sized. The chain employs TRBV29-1 and TRBJ2-7, with TRBD1 identical over 7 bases. Germline CDR1 is SQVTM and CDR2 is ANQGSEA. After removal of 6 bases from V and 3 bases from J, the junction contained 14 bases not matched to a gene. This CDR3 contains 15 residues. The CDR3 is CSVEKTGTEYYEQYF. The CDR3 nucleotides are TGCAGCGTGGAAAAAACCGGGACAGAATACTACGAGCAGTACTTC.